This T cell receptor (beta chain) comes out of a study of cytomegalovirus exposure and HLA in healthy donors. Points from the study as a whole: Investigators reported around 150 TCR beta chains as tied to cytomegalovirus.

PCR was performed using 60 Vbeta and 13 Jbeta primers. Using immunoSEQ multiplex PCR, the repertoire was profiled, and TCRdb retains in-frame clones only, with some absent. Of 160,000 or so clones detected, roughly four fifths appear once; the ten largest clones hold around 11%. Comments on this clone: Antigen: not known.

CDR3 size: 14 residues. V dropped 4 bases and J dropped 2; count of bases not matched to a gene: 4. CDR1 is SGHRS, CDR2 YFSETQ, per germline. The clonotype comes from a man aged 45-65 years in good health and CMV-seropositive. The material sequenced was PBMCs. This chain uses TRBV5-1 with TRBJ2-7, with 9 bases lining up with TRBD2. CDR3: CASSQTSGTYEQYF. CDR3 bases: TGCGCCAGCAGCCAGACTAGCGGCACCTACGAGCAGTACTTC.